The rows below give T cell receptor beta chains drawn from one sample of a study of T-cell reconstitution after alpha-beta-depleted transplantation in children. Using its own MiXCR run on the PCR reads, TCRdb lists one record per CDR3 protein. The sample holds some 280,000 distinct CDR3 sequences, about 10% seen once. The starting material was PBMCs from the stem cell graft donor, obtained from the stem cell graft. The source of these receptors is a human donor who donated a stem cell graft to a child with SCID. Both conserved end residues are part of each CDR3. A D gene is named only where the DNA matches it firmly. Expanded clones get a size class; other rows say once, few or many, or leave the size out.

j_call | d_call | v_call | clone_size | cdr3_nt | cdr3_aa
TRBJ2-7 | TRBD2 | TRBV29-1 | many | TGCAGCGTTGGGGGACTAGTGAGCTACGAGCAGTACTTC | CSVGGLVSYEQYF
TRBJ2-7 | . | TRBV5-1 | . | TGCGCCAGCAGCTTGCAGGGGACCTCCTACGAGCAGTACTTC | CASSLQGTSYEQYF
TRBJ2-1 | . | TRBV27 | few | TGTGCCAGCAGTTTATCCTCCATGGTTTCCAATGAGCAGTTCTTC | CASSLSSMVSNEQFF
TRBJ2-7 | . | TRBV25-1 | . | TGTGCCAGCGGCCCAGGGCGCGGGTTCTTTTTGCCCGAGGAGCAGTACTTC | CASGPGRGFFLPEEQYF
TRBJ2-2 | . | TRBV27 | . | TGTGCCAGCAGATTCCAGGGGCACTACACCGGGGAGCTGTTTTTT | CASRFQGHYTGELFF
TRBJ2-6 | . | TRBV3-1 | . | TGTGCCAGCAGCCAAGCCCTCACTAGCACTGGGGCCAACGTCCTGACTTTC | CASSQALTSTGANVLTF
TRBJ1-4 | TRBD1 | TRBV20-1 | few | TGCAGTGCTTCCGGGACAGTTAATGAAAAACTGTTTTTT | CSASGTVNEKLFF
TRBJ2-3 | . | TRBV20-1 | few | TGCAGTGCTAGAGAACCCGGGACTCTCACAGATACGCAGTATTTT | CSAREPGTLTDTQYF
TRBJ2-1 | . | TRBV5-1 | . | TGCGCCAGCAGCTTGCGCCCCGGGACTGCCTCCTACAATGAGCAGTTCTTC | CASSLRPGTASYNEQFF
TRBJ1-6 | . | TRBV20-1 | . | TGCAGTGCCGTGGACAGCTCCTATAATTCACCCCTCCACTTT | CSAVDSSYNSPLHF
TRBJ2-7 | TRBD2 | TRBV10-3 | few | TGTGCCATCAGTATAGCGGGGGCCTCCTACGAGCAGTACTTC | CAISIAGASYEQYF